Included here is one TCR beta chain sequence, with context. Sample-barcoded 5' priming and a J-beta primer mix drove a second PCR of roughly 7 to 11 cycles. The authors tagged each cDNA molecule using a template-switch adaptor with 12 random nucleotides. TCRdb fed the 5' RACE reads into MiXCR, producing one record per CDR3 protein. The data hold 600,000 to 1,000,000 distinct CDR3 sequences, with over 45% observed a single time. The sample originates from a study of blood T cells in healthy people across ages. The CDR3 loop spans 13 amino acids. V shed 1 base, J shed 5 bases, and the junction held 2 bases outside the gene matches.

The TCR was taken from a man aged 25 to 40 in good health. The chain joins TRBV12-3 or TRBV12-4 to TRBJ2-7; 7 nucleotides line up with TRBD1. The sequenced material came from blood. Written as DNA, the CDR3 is TGTGCCAGCAGTTTAGTACAGGGGAACGAGCAGTACTTC. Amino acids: CASSLVQGNEQYF.